This TCR beta chain was profiled in a study of CD8 T cells in ankylosing spondylitis. Libraries for TCR beta were made by quantitative 5'-RACE with molecular barcodes. Each CDR3 protein is one row after TCRdb ran MiXCR on the 5' RACE reads. The table has about 190,000 distinct CDR3 sequences, under 15% seen once. Whole-study findings and limits: There was a TCR beta motif, made of 7 to 9 highly homologous variants, that appeared characteristic of ankylosing spondylitis blood.

A remark on this clonotype: The antigen is unknown.

The ends were cut back, 3 bases at V and 0 bases at J, with 11 bases in the middle. The CDR3 covers 15 residues. In germline, CDR1 is LNHDA, CDR2 SQIVND (reference sequence). The sample taken for sequencing was blood, either unsorted or a sorted T cell fraction (not recorded which). This TCR derives from a female donor with ankylosing spondylitis or in good health (not recorded which). This sequence joins TRBV19 and TRBJ2-5; D is possibly TRBD2 (5 bases). CDR3 in amino acids: CASSIGVGYQETQYF. The CDR3 DNA reads as TGTGCCAGTAGTATCGGGGTGGGGTACCAAGAGACCCAGTACTTC.